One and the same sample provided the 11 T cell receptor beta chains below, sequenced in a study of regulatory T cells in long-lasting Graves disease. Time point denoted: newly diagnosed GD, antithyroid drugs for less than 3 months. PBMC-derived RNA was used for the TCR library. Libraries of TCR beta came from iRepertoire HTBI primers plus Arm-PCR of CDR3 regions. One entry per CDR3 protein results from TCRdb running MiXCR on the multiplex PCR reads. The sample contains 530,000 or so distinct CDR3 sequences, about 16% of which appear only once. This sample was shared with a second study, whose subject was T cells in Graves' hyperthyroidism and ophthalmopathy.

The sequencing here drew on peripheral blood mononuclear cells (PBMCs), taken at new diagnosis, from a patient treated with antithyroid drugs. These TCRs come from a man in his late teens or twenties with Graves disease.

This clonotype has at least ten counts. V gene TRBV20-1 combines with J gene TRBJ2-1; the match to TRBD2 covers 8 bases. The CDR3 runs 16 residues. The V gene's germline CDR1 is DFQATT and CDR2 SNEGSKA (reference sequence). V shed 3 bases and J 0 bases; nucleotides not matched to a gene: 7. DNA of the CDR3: TGCAGTGCTAGCTGGATAGCGGGACCCTCCTACAATGAGCAGTTCTTC. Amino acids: CSASWIAGPSYNEQFF.

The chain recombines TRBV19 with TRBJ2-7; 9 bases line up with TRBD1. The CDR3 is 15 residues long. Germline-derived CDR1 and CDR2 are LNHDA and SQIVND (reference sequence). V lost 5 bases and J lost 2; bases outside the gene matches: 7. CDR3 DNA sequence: TGTGCCAGTAGTCCGAGGACAGGGGCCGCCTACGAGCAGTACTTC. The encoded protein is CASSPRTGAAYEQYF.

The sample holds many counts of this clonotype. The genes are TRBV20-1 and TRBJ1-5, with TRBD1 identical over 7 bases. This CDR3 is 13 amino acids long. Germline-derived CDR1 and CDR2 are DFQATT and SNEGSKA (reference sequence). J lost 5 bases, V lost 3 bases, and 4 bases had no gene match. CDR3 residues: CSASLTGYQPQHF. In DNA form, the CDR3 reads TGCAGTGCTAGCCTGACAGGGTATCAGCCCCAGCATTTT.

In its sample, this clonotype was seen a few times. The CDR3 loop is CASSDGTVAGDTQYF. CDR3 DNA sequence: TGTGCCAGCAGCGACGGGACGGTAGCAGGGGATACGCAGTATTTT. The genes are TRBV2 and TRBJ2-3, with D perhaps TRBD1 or TRBD2 (5 bases each). V lost 6 bases to trimming and J lost 6 bases, with 19 bases between them. This CDR3 contains 15 residues. Germline V gene data show CDR1 as SNHLY and CDR2 as FYNNEI.

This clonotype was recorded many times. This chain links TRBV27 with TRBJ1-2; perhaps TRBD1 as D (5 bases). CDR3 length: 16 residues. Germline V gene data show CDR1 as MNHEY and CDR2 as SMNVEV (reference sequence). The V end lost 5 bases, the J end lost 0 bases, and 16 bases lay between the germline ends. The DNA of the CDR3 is TGTGCCAGCAGTCTGTCGAGACAGCTAGCTAACTATGGCTACACCTTC. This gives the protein CASSLSRQLANYGYTF.

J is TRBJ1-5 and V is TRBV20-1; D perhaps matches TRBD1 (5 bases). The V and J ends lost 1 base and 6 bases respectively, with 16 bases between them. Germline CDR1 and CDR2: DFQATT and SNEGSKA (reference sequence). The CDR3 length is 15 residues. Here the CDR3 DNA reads TGCAGTGCTAGAGCTCTGGACGGCGGGGGTCAGCCCCAGCATTTT. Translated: CSARALDGGGQPQHF.

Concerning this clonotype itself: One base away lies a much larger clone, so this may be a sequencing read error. The DNA for the CDR3 is TGCAGTGCTGGGACGGACAGGGGCTACGAGCAGTACTTC. Translated, it gives CSAGTDRGYEQYF. The genes are TRBV20-1 and TRBJ2-7, with 9 bases matching TRBD1. Germline V lookup: CDR1 DFQATT, CDR2 SNEGSKA (reference sequence). This CDR3 has 13 amino acids. J lost 3 bases, V lost 5 bases, and 5 bases had no gene match.

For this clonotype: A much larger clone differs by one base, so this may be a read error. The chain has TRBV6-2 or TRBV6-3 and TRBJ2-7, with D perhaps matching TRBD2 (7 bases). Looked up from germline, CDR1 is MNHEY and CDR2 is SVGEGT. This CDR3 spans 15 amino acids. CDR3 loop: CAGSSPRGATYEQYF. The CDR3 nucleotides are TGTGCCGGCAGTTCCCCACGGGGGGCGACCTACGAGCAGTACTTC.

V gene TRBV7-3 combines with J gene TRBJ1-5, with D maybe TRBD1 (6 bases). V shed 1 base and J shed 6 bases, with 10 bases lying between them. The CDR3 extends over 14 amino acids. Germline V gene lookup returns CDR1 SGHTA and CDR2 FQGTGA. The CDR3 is CASSLRTELQPQHF. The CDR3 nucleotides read TGTGCCAGCAGCTTAAGGACAGAACTTCAGCCCCAGCATTTT.

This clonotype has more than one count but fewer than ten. The CDR3 here is CASSFDRRTNEKLFF. The DNA for the CDR3 is TGTGCCAGCAGTTTCGACAGGCGTACTAATGAAAAACTGTTTTTT. The chain has TRBV27 and TRBJ1-4; tentative D call: TRBD1 (6 bases). Germline CDR1 MNHEY, CDR2 SMNVEV (reference sequence). CDR3 length equals 15 residues. V shed 3 bases and J shed 2 bases, with 10 bases lying between them.

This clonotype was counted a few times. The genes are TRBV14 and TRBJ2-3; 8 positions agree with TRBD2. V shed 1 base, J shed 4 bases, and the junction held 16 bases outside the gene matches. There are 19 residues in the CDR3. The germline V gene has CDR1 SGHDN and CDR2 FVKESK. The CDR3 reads CASSQVGGRREGLADTQYF. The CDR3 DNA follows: TGTGCCAGCAGCCAAGTAGGGGGACGTCGGGAGGGTCTCGCAGATACGCAGTATTTT.